This TCR beta chain stems from a study of blood T cell repertoires in COVID-19. For the study at large: Recovered status applied to Cohort 3 donors who had two consecutive negative PCRs. It also applied to those with clearance or with symptom resolution.

The study drew participants aged about 18 to 90 years from 20 to 30 US areas. Self-reported history from a screening survey and questionnaire set each donor's cohort. The CDR3 has 14 amino acids. V lost 3 bases to trimming and J lost 8 bases; unmatched junction nucleotides: 6. Germline V gives CDR1 SGHDT, CDR2 YYEEEE. Only in-frame clones appear in the TCRdb table, and some are missing; sequencing was by immunoSEQ multiplex PCR. The sample lists about 140,000 clones; over 70% were seen once. The chain joins TRBV5-6 to TRBJ1-3, with 9 bases that match TRBD1. Sequenced input: PBMCs or T cells enriched from blood (not recorded which). This clonotype was obtained from a man in his fifties or sixties in a cohort exposed to, infected with or recovered from COVID-19 (not recorded which). The CDR3 DNA reads TGTGCCAGCAGCTATTCGGGACAGGGCTACACCATATATTTT. Translation gives CASSYSGQGYTIYF.